The 18 T cell receptor beta chains below were found in one sample sequenced in a study of blood T cell repertoires in COVID-19. The method was immunoSEQ multiplex PCR; TCRdb's version includes in-frame clones alone and lacks a portion of them. The repertoire has over 30,000 clones, 85% to 95% of them found once; the top ten carry more than 9.5%. Sequencing used peripheral blood. These receptors were taken from a human donor in a cohort sampled during active COVID-19.

The chain couples TRBV6-5 to TRBJ1-1; 7 nucleotides agree with TRBD1. V was pared by 7 bases and J by 6 bases, with 11 bases of the junction left unmatched. This CDR3 region has 14 residues. From germline, CDR1 is MNHEY and CDR2 SVGAGI. The CDR3 loop reads CASIKLNQGAEAFF. CDR3 in DNA: TGTGCCAGCATAAAACTTAATCAGGGGGCTGAAGCTTTCTTT.

This clone occurred once. This chain joins TRBV4-1 and TRBJ2-7; no reliable D call. Germline V gene lookup returns CDR1 MGHRA and CDR2 YSYEKL. The germline V and J ends were trimmed by 0 bases and 6 bases, with 9 bases remaining between them. The CDR3 spans 13 residues. This chain's CDR3 is CASSQDVLGEQYF. CDR3 nucleotides: TGCGCCAGCAGCCAAGACGTCCTCGGCGAGCAGTACTTC.

The J gene is TRBJ1-3, the V gene TRBV29-1; no reliable D call. Germline loops: CDR1 SQVTM, CDR2 ANQGSEA. This CDR3 has 14 residues. V lost 7 bases to trimming and J lost 4 bases, with 17 bases between them. The CDR3 loop reads CSASSPGGGNTIYF. CDR3 DNA: TGCAGCGCTTCATCACCTGGAGGGGGAAACACCATATATTTT. Full variable domain (missing parts from reference TRBV29-1 and TRBJ1-3): SAVISQKPSRDICQRGTSLTIQCQVDSQVTMMFWYRQQPGQSLTLIATANQGSEATYESGFVIDKFPISRPNLTFSTLTVSNMSPEDSSIYLCSASSPGGGNTIYFGEGSWLTVV.

This clone was detected once. The chain has TRBV5-4 and TRBJ2-7, with 11 bases matching TRBD2. Trimming took 0 bases from V and 1 from J; bases not matched to a gene: 3. Germline V gives CDR1 SGHNT, CDR2 YYREEE (reference sequence). The CDR3 covers 16 residues. The CDR3 protein is CASSLGASGRSYEQYF. The CDR3 DNA sequence: TGTGCCAGCAGCTTGGGGGCTAGCGGGAGGTCCTACGAGCAGTACTTC.

The chain links TRBV21-1 to TRBJ1-5; the DNA was not used to check the table's D call, TRBD1. TRBV21-1 represents a pseudogene. The CDR3 has 16 residues. This CDR3 is CASIQRGDRANQPQHF. The CDR3 DNA reads TGTGCCAGCATCCAAAGAGGGGACAGGGCGAATCAGCCCCAGCATTTT.

This chain joins TRBV7-2 and TRBJ1-5, with 12 bases lining up with TRBD1. The V gene's germline CDR1 is SGHTA and CDR2 FQGNSA. J was trimmed by 4 bases and V by 4 bases; bases with no gene match: 8. This CDR3 has 17 residues. The DNA of the CDR3 is TGTGCCAGCAGCTCACGGGGGACAGGGGGCTTGAATCAGCCCCAGCATTTT. Amino acids: CASSSRGTGGLNQPQHF. The whole variable domain, remainder taken from reference TRBV7-2 and TRBJ1-5, is GAGVSQSPSNKVTEKGKDVELRCDPISGHTALYWYRQSLGQGLEFLIYFQGNSAPDKSGLPSDRFSAERTGGSVSTLTIQRTQQEDSAVYLCASSSRGTGGLNQPQHFGDGTRLSIL.

This chain joins TRBV7-2 and TRBJ2-7, with 10 bases that match TRBD2. The CDR3 covers 15 residues. Germline assignment: CDR1 SGHTA and CDR2 FQGNSA. Trimming removed 4 bases from V and 6 bases from J; junction bases left unmatched: 9. CDR3 sequence (DNA): TGTGCCAGCAGCTCAAGCCTAGCGGGAGTGGGCGAGCAGTACTTC. Its translation: CASSSSLAGVGEQYF.

The rearrangement uses TRBV9 and TRBJ1-6; TRBD1 matches at 7 bases. Looked up from germline, CDR1 is SGDLS and CDR2 is YYNGEE. The CDR3 is 16 amino acids. The V gene end was trimmed by 0 bases and the J gene end by 7 bases; junction bases not matched to a gene: 7. The CDR3 DNA is TGTGCCAGCAGCGTAGATCGGACAGGCGGGAATTCACCCCTCCACTTT. It yields the protein CASSVDRTGGNSPLHF.

The chain combines TRBV10-3 with TRBJ1-6; D remains ambiguous. This CDR3 comprises 15 residues. Trimming left V 2 bases short and J 1 base short, with 6 bases between. Germline CDR1 reads ENHRY; CDR2 reads SYGVKD. CDR3 sequence: CAISERGSYNSPLHF. In DNA, the CDR3 is TGTGCCATCAGTGAGCGAGGTTCCTATAATTCACCCCTCCACTTT.

The count of this clone is one. This chain connects TRBV12-3 or TRBV12-4 to TRBJ2-1, with D unclear. This CDR3 spans 11 amino acids. Trimming removed 6 bases from V and 4 bases from J, with 4 bases in between. The CDR3 sequence is CASSQYNEQFF. The DNA of the CDR3 is TGTGCCAGCAGCCAATACAATGAGCAGTTCTTC.

This rearrangement joins TRBV30 to TRBJ1-1, with TRBD1 as a possible D gene (5 bases). Trimming removed 4 bases from V and 6 bases from J, with 12 bases in between. The CDR3 covers 12 residues. Germline CDR1 is GTSNPN and CDR2 is SVGIG (reference sequence). The CDR3 spells CAWTWGEAEAFF. The CDR3 region has the DNA TGTGCCTGGACCTGGGGGGAGGCTGAAGCTTTCTTT.

The chain couples TRBV28 to TRBJ2-5, with 7 nucleotides matching TRBD1. This CDR3 region has 15 residues. Germline CDR1 MDHEN, CDR2 SYDVKM. V gave up 3 bases and J gave up 0 bases; unmatched junction bases: 4. Here the CDR3 DNA reads TGTGCCAGCAGTTTCGAGGGACAGAACCAAGAGACCCAGTACTTC. It is translated as CASSFEGQNQETQYF.

J is TRBJ2-1 and V is TRBV2; 7 bases map to TRBD2. Trimming took 7 bases from V and 2 from J; bases not matched to a gene: 5. Germline V gives CDR1 SNHLY, CDR2 FYNNEI. CDR3 length: 14 residues. The DNA for the CDR3 is TGTGCCAGCATAGTGGGAGGGCCCTACAATGAGCAGTTCTTC. This encodes CASIVGGPYNEQFF. Based on the CDR3 plus reference TRBV2 and TRBJ2-1, the full variable domain is EPEVTQTPSHQVTQMGQEVILRCVPISNHLYFYWYRQILGQKVEFLVSFYNNEISEKSEIFDDQFSVERPDGSNFTLKIRSTKLEDSAMYFCASIVGGPYNEQFFGPGTRLTVL.

The rearrangement uses TRBV28 and TRBJ1-2; D gene ambiguous. Per germline, CDR1 MDHEN and CDR2 SYDVKM. This CDR3 is built from 14 residues. Trimming shortened V by 3 bases and J by 4 bases, and 12 bases separated the two germline ends. CDR3 coding DNA: TGTGCCAGCAGTTTTTCTAGGCTATTCTATGGCTACACCTTC. Its protein product is CASSFSRLFYGYTF.

J is TRBJ1-1 and V is TRBV5-1, with D tentatively TRBD1 (6 bases). Deletions cut 2 bases from V and 5 bases from J, with 10 bases between. The germline V gene has CDR1 SGHRS and CDR2 YFSETQ. The CDR3 covers 13 residues. CDR3 nucleotides: TGCGCCAGCAGCTTCGGTAGGGGGACTGAAGCTTTCTTT. Protein sequence: CASSFGRGTEAFF.

This clone was counted a single time. The chain uses TRBV6-5 and TRBJ2-3, with D possibly matching TRBD2 (5 bases). The CDR3 runs 12 residues. Germline-derived CDR1 and CDR2 are MNHEY and SVGAGI. Trimming took 5 bases from V and 4 from J, leaving 7 bases between them. CDR3 nucleotides: TGTGCCAGCAGTCTAGCTCCAGATACGCAGTATTTT. This sequence encodes CASSLAPDTQYF.

The rearrangement uses TRBV9 and TRBJ2-1, with D tentatively TRBD1 (5 bases). CDR1 and CDR2 (germline): SGDLS, YYNGEE. V was cut by 3 bases and J by 1 base, with 17 bases left in between. This CDR3 contains 17 residues. The CDR3 spells CASSDDVGAPSYNEQFF. CDR3 sequence (DNA): TGTGCCAGCAGCGACGACGTTGGGGCGCCATCCTACAATGAGCAGTTCTTC.

A word on this clone: Distinct nucleotide sequences in the sample also encode this CDR3. The CDR3 nucleotides read TGTGCCAGCTCACCGTCAGGTGGAGGCTACACCTTC. It codes for CASSPSGGGYTF. The J gene is TRBJ1-2, the V gene TRBV18; D is unclear. Trimming shortened V by 3 bases and J by 8 bases, and 10 bases separated the two germline ends. This CDR3 region has 12 residues. Germline CDR1 and CDR2: KGHSH and LQKENI.